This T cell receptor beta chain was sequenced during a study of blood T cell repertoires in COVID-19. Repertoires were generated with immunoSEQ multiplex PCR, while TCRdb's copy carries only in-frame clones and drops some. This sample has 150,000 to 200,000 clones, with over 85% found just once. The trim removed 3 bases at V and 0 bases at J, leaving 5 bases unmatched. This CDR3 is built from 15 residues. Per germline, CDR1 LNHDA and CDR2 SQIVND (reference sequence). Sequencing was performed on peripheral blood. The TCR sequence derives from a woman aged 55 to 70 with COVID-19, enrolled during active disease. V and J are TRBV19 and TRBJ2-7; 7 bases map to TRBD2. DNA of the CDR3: TGTGCCAGTAGTATGGGGTCGGGGGGCTCCTACGAGCAGTACTTC. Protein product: CASSMGSGGSYEQYF.